The 5 T cell receptor beta chains below come from one sample, sequenced in a study of tumor-infiltrating lymphocytes in localized non-small cell lung cancer. The method was immunoSEQ multiplex PCR; TCRdb's version includes in-frame clones alone and lacks a portion of them. The sample includes roughly 2,500 clones, 45% to 55% seen only once; the top ten take more than 10%. The sequenced sample was uninvolved lung tissue not adjacent to the tumor. These receptors were collected from a human donor with non-small cell lung cancer. Some clones in this sample may be carry-over from other donors' samples.

This clone was seen more than once but under ten times. The chain joins TRBV2 to TRBJ2-5, with TRBD2 as a possible D gene (6 bases). Germline CDR1 reads SNHLY; CDR2 reads FYNNEI. This CDR3 is 16 amino acids long. Between the trimmed V and J ends, which lost 0 bases and 5 bases, there was a span of 16 bases. The CDR3 spells CASSEALAAGKETQYF. In DNA form, the CDR3 reads TGTGCCAGCAGTGAAGCCCTCGCGGCGGGAAAGGAGACCCAGTACTTC.

The rearrangement joins TRBV29-1 to TRBJ1-1; D is ambiguous. The CDR3 extends over 13 amino acids. V lost 3 bases and J 1 base, leaving 9 bases between the germline ends. Germline CDR1 is SQVTM and CDR2 is ANQGSEA. Here the CDR3 reads CSVDRGGNTEAFF. As DNA, the CDR3 is TGCAGCGTTGACCGGGGAGGGAACACTGAAGCTTTCTTT.

J is TRBJ1-1 and V is TRBV29-1, with D unresolved. CDR1 SQVTM and CDR2 ANQGSEA come from the germline V gene. Between the trimmed V and J ends, which lost 5 bases and 0 bases, there was a span of 10 bases. This CDR3 is 13 amino acids long. For the CDR3, the DNA is TGCAGCGTTCAATCGACGGTGAACACTGAAGCTTTCTTT. It is translated as CSVQSTVNTEAFF.

V is TRBV4-2 and J is TRBJ1-5, with a possible D match to TRBD1 (6 bases). The length of the CDR3 is 15 residues. Trimming shortened V by 4 bases and J by 0 bases, and 10 bases separated the two germline ends. Germline CDR1 reads LGHNA; CDR2 reads YNFKEQ. CDR3 nucleotide sequence: TGTGCCAGCAGCCGGGGGACACCTAGCAATCAGCCCCAGCATTTT. Its protein is CASSRGTPSNQPQHF.

The rearrangement uses TRBV19 and TRBJ1-1; D might be TRBD1 (5 bases). Germline V gene data show CDR1 as LNHDA and CDR2 as SQIVND (reference sequence). The CDR3 extends over 15 amino acids. Trimming left V 3 bases short and J 0 bases short, with 11 bases between. The CDR3 DNA reads as TGTGCCAGTAGTATCGGGGCCACTTTGAACACTGAAGCTTTCTTT. Amino acid sequence: CASSIGATLNTEAFF.